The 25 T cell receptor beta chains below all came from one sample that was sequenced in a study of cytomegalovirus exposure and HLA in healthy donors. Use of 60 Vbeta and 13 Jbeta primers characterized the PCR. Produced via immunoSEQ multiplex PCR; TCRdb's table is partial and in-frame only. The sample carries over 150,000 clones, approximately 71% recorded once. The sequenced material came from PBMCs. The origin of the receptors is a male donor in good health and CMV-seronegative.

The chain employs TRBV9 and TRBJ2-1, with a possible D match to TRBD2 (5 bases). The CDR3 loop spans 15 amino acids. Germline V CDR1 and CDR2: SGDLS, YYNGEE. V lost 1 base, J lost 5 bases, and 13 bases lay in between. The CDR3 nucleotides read TGTGCCAGCAGCGTATCGCCCTGGGGAGACAATGAGCAGTTCTTC. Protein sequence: CASSVSPWGDNEQFF.

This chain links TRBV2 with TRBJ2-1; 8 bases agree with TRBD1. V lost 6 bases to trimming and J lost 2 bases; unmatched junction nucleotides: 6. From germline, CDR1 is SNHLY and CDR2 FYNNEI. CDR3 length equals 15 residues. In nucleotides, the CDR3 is TGTGCCAGCAGCCGCGACAGGGGCACCTACAATGAGCAGTTCTTC. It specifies CASSRDRGTYNEQFF.

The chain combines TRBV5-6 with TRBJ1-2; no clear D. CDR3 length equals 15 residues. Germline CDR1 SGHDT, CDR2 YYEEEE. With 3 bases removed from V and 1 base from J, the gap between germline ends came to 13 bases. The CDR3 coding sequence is TGTGCCAGCAGCTCGAGAGCTCCCTATAACTATGGCTACACCTTC. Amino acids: CASSSRAPYNYGYTF. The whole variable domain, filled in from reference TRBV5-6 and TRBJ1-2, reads DAGVTQSPTHLIKTRGQQVTLRCSPKSGHDTVSWYQQALGQGPQFIFQYYEEEERQRGNFPDRFSGHQFPNYSSELNVNALLLGDSALYLCASSSRAPYNYGYTFGSGTRLTVV.

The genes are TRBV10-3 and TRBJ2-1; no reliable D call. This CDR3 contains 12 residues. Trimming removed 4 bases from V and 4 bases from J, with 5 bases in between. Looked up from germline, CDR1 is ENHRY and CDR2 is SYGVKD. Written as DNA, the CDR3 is TGTGCCATCAGTGCCATGTACAATGAGCAGTTCTTC. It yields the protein CAISAMYNEQFF.

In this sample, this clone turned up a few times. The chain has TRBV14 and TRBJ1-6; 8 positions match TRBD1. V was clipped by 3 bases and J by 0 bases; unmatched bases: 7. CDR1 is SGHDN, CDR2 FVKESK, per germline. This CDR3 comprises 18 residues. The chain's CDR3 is CASSHRQGSHSYNSPLHF. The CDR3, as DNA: TGTGCCAGCAGCCATCGACAGGGGTCACACTCCTATAATTCACCCCTCCACTTT.

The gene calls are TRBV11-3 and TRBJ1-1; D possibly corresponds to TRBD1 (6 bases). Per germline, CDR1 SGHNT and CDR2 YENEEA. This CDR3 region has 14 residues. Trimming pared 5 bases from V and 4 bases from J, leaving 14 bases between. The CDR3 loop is CASSGRGYPTEAFF. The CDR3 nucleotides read TGTGCCAGCAGCGGCAGGGGTTACCCCACTGAAGCTTTCTTT.

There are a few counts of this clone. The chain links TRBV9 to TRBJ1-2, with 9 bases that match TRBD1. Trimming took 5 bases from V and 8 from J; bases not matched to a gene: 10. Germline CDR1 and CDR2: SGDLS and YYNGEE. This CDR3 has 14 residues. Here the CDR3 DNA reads TGTGCCAGCAGGACTGGGACAGGGCGGAGCGGCTACACCTTC. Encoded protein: CASRTGTGRSGYTF.

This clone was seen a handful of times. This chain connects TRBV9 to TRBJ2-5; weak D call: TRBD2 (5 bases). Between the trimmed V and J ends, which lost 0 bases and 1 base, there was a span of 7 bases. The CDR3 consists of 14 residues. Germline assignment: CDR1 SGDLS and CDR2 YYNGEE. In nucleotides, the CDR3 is TGTGCCAGCAGCGTAGGAGCGGCCCAAGAGACCCAGTACTTC. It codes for CASSVGAAQETQYF.

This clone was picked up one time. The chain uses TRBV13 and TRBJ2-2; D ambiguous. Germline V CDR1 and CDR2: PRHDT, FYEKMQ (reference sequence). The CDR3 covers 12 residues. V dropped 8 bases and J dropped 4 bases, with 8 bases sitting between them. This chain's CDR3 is CASVSGTGELFF. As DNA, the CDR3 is TGTGCCAGCGTTTCGGGCACCGGGGAGCTGTTTTTT.

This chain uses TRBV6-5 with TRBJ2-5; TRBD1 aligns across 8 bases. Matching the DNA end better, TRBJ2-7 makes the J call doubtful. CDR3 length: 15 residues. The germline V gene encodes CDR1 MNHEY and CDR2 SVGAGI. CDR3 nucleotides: TGTGCCAGCACCGGACCCGGGACAGGCTCCTACGAGCAGTACTTC. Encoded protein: CASTGPGTGSYEQYF.

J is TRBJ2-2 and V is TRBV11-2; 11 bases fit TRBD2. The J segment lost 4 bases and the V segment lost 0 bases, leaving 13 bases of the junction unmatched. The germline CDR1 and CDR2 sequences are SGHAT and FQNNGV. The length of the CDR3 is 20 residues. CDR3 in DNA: TGTGCCAGCAGCTTAGAGACAGGGTCGGGTCTAGCGGGAGGCACCGGGGAGCTGTTTTTT. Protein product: CASSLETGSGLAGGTGELFF. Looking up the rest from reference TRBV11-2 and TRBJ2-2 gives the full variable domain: EAGVAQSPRYKIIEKRQSVAFWCNPISGHATLYWYQQILGQGPKLLIQFQNNGVVDDSQLPKDRFSAERLKGVDSTLKIQPAKLEDSAVYLCASSLETGSGLAGGTGELFFGEGSRLTVL.

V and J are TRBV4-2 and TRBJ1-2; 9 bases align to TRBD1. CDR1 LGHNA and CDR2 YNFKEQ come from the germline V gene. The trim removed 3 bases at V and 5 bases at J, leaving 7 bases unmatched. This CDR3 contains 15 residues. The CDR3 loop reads CASSQPDRGGYGYTF. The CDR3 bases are TGTGCCAGCAGCCAGCCGGACAGGGGTGGGTATGGCTACACCTTC.

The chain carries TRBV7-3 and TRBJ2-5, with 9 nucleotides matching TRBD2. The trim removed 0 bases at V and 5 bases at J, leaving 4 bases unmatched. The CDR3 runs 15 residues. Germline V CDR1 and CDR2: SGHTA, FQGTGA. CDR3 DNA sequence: TGTGCCAGCAGCTTAACGCGGGGGGGCCCCGAGACCCAGTACTTC. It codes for CASSLTRGGPETQYF.

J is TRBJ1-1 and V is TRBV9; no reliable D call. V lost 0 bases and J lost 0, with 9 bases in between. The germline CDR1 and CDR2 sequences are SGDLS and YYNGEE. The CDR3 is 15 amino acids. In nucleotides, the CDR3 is TGTGCCAGCAGCGTAGAGAGAGGTTTGAACACTGAAGCTTTCTTT. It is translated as CASSVERGLNTEAFF.

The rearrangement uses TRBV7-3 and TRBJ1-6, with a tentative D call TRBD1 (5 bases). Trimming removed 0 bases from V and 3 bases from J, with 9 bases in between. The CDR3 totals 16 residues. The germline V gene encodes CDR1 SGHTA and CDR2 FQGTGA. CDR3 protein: CASSLTAQGYNSPLHF. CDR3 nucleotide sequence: TGTGCCAGCAGCTTAACAGCTCAGGGCTATAATTCACCCCTCCACTTT.

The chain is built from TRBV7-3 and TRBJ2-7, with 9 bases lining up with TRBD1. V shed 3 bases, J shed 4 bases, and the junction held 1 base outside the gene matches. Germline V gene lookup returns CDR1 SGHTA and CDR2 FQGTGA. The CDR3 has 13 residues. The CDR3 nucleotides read TGTGCCAGCAGCTTGGACAGGGGATACGAGCAGTACTTC. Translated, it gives CASSLDRGYEQYF.

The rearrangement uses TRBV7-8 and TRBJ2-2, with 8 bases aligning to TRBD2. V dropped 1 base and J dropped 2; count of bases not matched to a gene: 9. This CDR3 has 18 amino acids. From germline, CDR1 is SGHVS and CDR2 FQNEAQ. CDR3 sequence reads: CASSLGAGGRNNTGELFF. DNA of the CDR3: TGTGCCAGCAGCTTAGGGGCGGGGGGTCGTAACAACACCGGGGAGCTGTTTTTT.

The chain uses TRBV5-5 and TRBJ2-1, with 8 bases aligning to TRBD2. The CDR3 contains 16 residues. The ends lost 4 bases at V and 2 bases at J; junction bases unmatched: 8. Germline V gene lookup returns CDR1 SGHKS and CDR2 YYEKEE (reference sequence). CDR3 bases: TGTGCCAGCAGCCCGTGGACTAGCCCTGCCTACAATGAGCAGTTCTTC. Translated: CASSPWTSPAYNEQFF.

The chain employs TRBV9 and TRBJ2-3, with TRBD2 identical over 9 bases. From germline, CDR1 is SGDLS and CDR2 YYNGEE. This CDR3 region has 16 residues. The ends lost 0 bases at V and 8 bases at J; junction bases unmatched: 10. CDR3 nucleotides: TGTGCCAGCAGCGTAGCTATTAGCGGGAGTGTTGGTACGCAGTATTTT. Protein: CASSVAISGSVGTQYF.

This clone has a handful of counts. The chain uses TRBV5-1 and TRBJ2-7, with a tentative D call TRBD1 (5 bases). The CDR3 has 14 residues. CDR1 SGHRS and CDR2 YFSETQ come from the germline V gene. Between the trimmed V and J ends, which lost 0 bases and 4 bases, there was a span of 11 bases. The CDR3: CASSLEGRVYEQYF. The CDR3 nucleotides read TGCGCCAGCAGCTTGGAAGGCAGGGTGTACGAGCAGTACTTC.

This CDR3 is CASSLQANQKEQYF. DNA of the CDR3: TGTGCCAGCTCACTACAGGCAAATCAGAAGGAGCAGTACTTC. This chain uses TRBV18 with TRBJ2-7; tentatively, D is TRBD1 (5 bases). Per the germline V gene, CDR1 is KGHSH and CDR2 is LQKENI. This CDR3 spans 14 amino acids. The V end was cut by 4 bases, the J end by 7 bases, with 17 bases between.

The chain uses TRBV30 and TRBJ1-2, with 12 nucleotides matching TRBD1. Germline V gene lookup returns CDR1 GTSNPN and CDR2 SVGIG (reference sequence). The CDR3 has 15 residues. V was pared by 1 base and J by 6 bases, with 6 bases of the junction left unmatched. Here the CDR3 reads CAWSAGQGAVDGYTF. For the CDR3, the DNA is TGTGCCTGGAGTGCGGGACAGGGGGCTGTCGATGGCTACACCTTC.

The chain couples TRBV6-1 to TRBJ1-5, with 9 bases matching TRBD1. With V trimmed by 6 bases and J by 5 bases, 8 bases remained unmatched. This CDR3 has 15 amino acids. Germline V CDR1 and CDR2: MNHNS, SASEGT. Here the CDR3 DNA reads TGTGCCAGCAGGGCCCCGGGACAGGGCGATCAGCCCCAGCATTTT. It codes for CASRAPGQGDQPQHF.

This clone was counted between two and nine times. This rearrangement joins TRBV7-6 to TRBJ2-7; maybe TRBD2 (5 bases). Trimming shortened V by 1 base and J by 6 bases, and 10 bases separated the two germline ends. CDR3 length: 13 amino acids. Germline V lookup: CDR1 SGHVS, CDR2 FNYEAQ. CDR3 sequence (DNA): TGTGCCAGCAGCTTAGGAGCAGGACTCGAGCAGTACTTC. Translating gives CASSLGAGLEQYF.

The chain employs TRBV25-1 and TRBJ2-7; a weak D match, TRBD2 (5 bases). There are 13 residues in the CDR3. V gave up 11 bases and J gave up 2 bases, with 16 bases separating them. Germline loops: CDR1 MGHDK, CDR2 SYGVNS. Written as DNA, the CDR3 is TGTGCCCCCCGGGAAGCCAGCCCCTACGAGCAGTACTTC. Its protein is CAPREASPYEQYF.